This TCR beta chain was documented in a study of radiation and T cells in renal cell carcinoma. Clones were read by immunoSEQ multiplex PCR, and TCRdb kept only the in-frame ones, dropping some. The repertoire holds some 70,000 clones, with about 81% as singletons. Germline lookup yields CDR1 MDHEN and CDR2 SYDVKM. The CDR3 has 9 amino acids. V lost 7 bases to trimming and J lost 12 bases, with 6 bases between them. Time point meaning: blood 2 weeks post-SBRT. Treatment given: 15 Gy SBRT to primary tumor, nephrectomy 4 weeks later. This sequence originates from a man aged 55-75 years with renal cell carcinoma. The chain joins TRBV28 to TRBJ1-4; D ambiguous. Sample: blood, taken from a patient whose treatment included radiotherapy and nephrectomy. CDR3 coding DNA: TGTGCCAGCAAAAAGGAACTGTTTTTT. This encodes CASKKELFF.